Below, 10 T cell receptor beta chains from the same sample are listed, as sequenced in a study of T-cell memory formation after mild COVID-19. TCRdb reprocessed the 5' RACE reads with MiXCR, giving one entry per CDR3 protein. The sample lists about 110,000 distinct CDR3 sequences, 18% seen once, with approximately 5.5% in the top ten. Sequencing input: PBMCs or a T cell subset sorted from them (not recorded which). These receptors were collected from a man in his late teens or twenties who had mild COVID-19 (a few samples of this study predate the infection). Cell type and time point are not known.

This clonotype was counted a single time. This chain connects TRBV30 to TRBJ1-2, with D uncertain. The CDR3 has 16 amino acids. V was shortened by 0 bases and J by 1 base, with 15 bases between the two germline ends. Germline CDR1 is GTSNPN and CDR2 is SVGIG (reference sequence). The CDR3 nucleotides read TGTGCCTGGAGTGTAGGCTTCGGGAACAATAACTATGGCTACACCTTC. Residues: CAWSVGFGNNNYGYTF.

The table lists this clonotype with a few counts. This rearrangement joins TRBV7-2 to TRBJ2-7; tentative D call: TRBD1 (6 bases). CDR3 size: 14 residues. From germline, CDR1 is SGHTA and CDR2 FQGNSA. Trimming took off 6 bases at V and 6 bases at J, with 18 bases between the two ends. As DNA, the CDR3 is TGTGCCAGCAGTCCTTCGACAGGTTTGCGCGAGCAGTACTTC. Amino acid sequence: CASSPSTGLREQYF.

This chain links TRBV7-2 with TRBJ2-1; D is possibly TRBD2 (6 bases). CDR1 and CDR2 from the germline V gene are SGHTA and FQGNSA. This CDR3 is 14 amino acids long. Trimming stripped 0 bases from V and 4 bases from J, with 7 bases between. The chain's CDR3 is CASSLASGYNEQFF. CDR3 bases: TGTGCCAGCAGCTTAGCTAGCGGTTACAATGAGCAGTTCTTC.

The J gene is TRBJ2-7, the V gene TRBV20-1; D gene uncertain. This CDR3 has 12 amino acids. CDR1 and CDR2 from the germline V gene are DFQATT and SNEGSKA (reference sequence). Trimming cost V 5 bases and J 0 bases, with 8 bases left between them. The CDR3 nucleotides read TGCAGTGCTTCGGACGGCTCCTACGAGCAGTACTTC. This translates into CSASDGSYEQYF.

This sequence joins TRBV2 and TRBJ2-5; D is ambiguous. Germline CDR1 reads SNHLY; CDR2 reads FYNNEI. This CDR3 comprises 10 residues. V shed 8 bases and J shed 5 bases, with 6 bases lying between them. Here the CDR3 reads CASAQETQYF. CDR3 DNA sequence: TGTGCCAGCGCTCAGGAGACCCAGTACTTC.

This clonotype was observed at least ten times. The V and J genes are TRBV9 and TRBJ1-5; D is undetermined. V was cut by 0 bases and J by 5 bases, with 6 bases left in between. Germline CDR1 and CDR2: SGDLS and YYNGEE. The CDR3 length is 13 residues. The CDR3 bases are TGTGCCAGCAGCGTAGGGGTGGATCAGCCCCAGCATTTT. Translated, it gives CASSVGVDQPQHF.

This clonotype was observed at least ten times. This sequence joins TRBV6-6 and TRBJ2-1; maybe TRBD2 (6 bases). Germline CDR1 and CDR2: MNHNY and SVGAGI (reference sequence). CDR3 length: 13 residues. Trimming shortened V by 5 bases and J by 9 bases, and 14 bases separated the two germline ends. CDR3: CASSLAIGTEQFF. CDR3 nucleotide sequence: TGTGCCAGCAGTCTAGCGATAGGTACTGAGCAGTTCTTC.

The V gene is TRBV3-1, the J gene TRBJ1-1; 8 bases match TRBD1. The J segment lost 1 base and the V segment lost 6 bases, leaving 4 bases of the junction unmatched. Germline V gene lookup returns CDR1 LGHDT and CDR2 YNNKEL (reference sequence). The CDR3 consists of 14 residues. The CDR3: CASRPQGANTEAFF. The CDR3 nucleotides read TGTGCCAGCAGACCGCAGGGGGCGAACACTGAAGCTTTCTTT.

This clonotype came up a few times. The chain combines TRBV7-2 with TRBJ2-7, with 7 bases identical to TRBD1. Per the germline V gene, CDR1 is SGHTA and CDR2 is FQGNSA. The CDR3 is 15 amino acids. V was clipped by 5 bases and J by 2 bases; unmatched bases: 9. In DNA, the CDR3 is TGTGCCAGCAGCCGATTTGAGGGGGCAGCCTACGAGCAGTACGTC. This sequence encodes CASSRFEGAAYEQYV.

The rearrangement joins TRBV7-3 to TRBJ1-1, with no clear D. Germline CDR1 reads SGHTA; CDR2 reads FQGTGA. There are 14 residues in the CDR3. V lost 2 bases, J lost 4 bases, and 11 bases lay in between. The CDR3 is CASSLGPTSTEAFF. The CDR3 coding sequence is TGTGCCAGCAGCTTAGGACCCACGAGCACTGAAGCTTTCTTT.